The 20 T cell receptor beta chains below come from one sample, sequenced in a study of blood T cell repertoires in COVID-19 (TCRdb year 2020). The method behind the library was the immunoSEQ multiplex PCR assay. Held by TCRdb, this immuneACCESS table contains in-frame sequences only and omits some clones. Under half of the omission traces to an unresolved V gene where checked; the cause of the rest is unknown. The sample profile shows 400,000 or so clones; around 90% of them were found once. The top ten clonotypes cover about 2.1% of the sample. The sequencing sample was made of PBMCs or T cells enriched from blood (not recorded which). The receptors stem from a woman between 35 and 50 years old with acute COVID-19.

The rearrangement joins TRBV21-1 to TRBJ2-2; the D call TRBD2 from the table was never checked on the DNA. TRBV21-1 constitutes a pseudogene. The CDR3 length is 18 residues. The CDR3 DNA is TGTGCCAGCAGCACCCCCGGGACTAGCGGAAAGAACACCGGGGAGCTGTTTTTT. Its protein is CASSTPGTSGKNTGELFF.

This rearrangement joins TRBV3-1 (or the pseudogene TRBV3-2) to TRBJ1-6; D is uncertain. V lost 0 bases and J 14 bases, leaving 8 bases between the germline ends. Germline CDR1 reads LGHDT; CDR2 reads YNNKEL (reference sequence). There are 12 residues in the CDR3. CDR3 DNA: TGTGCCAGCAGCCAAGATGTACTGACCCTCCACTTT. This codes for CASSQDVLTLHF.

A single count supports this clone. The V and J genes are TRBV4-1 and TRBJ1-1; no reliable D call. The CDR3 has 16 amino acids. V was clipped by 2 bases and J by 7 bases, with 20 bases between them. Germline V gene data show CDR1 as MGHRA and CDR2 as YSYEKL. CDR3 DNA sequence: TGCGCCAGCAGCCAAAGTCGAGAAATCCCCCGGGGTGAAGCTTTCTTT. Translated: CASSQSREIPRGEAFF.

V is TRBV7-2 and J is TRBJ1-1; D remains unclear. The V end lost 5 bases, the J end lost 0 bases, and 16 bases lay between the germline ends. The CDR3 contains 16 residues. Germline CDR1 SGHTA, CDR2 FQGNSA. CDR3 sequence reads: CASSKRGVGLNTEAFF. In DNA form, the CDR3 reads TGTGCCAGCAGCAAACGGGGTGTTGGGCTGAACACTGAAGCTTTCTTT.

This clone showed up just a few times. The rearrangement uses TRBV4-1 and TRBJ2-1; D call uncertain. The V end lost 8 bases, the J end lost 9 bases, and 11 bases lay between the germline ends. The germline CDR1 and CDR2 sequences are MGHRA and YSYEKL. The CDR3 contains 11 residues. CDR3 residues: CASGPISEQFF. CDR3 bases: TGCGCCAGCGGCCCTATTAGTGAGCAGTTCTTC.

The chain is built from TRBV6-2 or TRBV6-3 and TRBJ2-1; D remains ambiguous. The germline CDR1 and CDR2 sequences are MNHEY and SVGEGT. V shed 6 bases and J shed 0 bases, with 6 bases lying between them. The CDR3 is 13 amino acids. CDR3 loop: CASSDTSYNEQFF. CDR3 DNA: TGTGCCAGCAGCGACACCTCCTACAATGAGCAGTTCTTC.

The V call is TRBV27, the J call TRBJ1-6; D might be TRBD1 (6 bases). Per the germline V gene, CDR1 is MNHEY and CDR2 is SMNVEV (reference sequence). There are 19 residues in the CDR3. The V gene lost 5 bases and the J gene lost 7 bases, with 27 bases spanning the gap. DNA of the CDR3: TGTGCCAGCAGTCTGTGGGGGCCGCTGGGAGGGCAGCGGAATTCACCCCTCCACTTT. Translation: CASSLWGPLGGQRNSPLHF.

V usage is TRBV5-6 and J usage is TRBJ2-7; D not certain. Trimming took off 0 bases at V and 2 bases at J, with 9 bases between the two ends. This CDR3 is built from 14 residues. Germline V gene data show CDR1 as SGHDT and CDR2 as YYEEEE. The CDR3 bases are TGTGCCAGCAGCTTGGGTTGGCCGCCCTACGAGCAGTACTTC. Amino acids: CASSLGWPPYEQYF.

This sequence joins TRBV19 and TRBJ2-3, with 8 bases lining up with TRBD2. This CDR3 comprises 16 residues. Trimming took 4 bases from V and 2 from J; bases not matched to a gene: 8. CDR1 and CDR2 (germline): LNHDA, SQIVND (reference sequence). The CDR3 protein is CASSRATGGFTDTQYF. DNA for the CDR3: TGTGCCAGTAGTAGGGCTACGGGGGGGTTCACAGATACGCAGTATTTT.

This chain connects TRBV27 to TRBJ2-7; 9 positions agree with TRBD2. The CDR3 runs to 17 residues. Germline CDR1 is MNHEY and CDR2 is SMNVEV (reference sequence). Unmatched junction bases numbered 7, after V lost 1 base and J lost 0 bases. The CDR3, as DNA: TGTGCCAGCAGTTTATGGGTGGGGCGGGGGGGCTCCTACGAGCAGTACTTC. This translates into CASSLWVGRGGSYEQYF.

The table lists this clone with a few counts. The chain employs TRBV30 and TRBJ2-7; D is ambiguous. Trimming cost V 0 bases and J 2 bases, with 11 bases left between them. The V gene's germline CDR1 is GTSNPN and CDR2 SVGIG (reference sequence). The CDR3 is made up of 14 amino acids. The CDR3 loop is CAWSVPDGAYEQYF. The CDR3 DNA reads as TGTGCCTGGAGTGTACCCGACGGAGCCTACGAGCAGTACTTC.

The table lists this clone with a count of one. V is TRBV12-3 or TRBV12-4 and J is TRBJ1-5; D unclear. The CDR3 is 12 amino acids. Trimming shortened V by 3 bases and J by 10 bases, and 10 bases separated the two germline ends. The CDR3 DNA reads TGTGCCAGCAGTTTCTCAGGAAGACCCCAGCATTTT. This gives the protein CASSFSGRPQHF.

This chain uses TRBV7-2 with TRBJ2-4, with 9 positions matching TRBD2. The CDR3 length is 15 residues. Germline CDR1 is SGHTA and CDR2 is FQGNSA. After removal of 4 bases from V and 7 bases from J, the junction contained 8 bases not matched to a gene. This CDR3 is CASSSPGRGGNIQYF. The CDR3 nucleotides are TGTGCCAGCAGCTCCCCGGGGCGGGGGGGTAACATTCAGTACTTC.

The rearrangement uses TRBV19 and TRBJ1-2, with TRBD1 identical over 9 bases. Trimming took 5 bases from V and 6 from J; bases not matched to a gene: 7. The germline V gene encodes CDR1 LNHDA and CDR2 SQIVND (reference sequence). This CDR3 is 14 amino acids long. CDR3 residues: CASSSGQGGDGYTF. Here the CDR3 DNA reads TGTGCCAGTAGTTCGGGACAGGGAGGGGATGGCTACACCTTC. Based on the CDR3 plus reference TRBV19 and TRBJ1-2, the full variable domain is DGGITQSPKYLFRKEGQNVTLSCEQNLNHDAMYWYRQDPGQGLRLIYYSQIVNDFQKGDIAEGYSVSREKKESFPLTVTSAQKNPTAFYLCASSSGQGGDGYTFGSGTRLTVV.

The CDR3 bases are TGTGCCAGCAGCTTAGACCGGAGCGGGGGGGCATATGGCACAGATACGCAGTATTTT. Its translation: CASSLDRSGGAYGTDTQYF. The chain combines TRBV13 with TRBJ2-3, with 10 positions matching TRBD2. Germline assignment: CDR1 PRHDT and CDR2 FYEKMQ (reference sequence). CDR3 length: 19 residues. V was clipped by 1 base and J by 1 base; unmatched bases: 11.

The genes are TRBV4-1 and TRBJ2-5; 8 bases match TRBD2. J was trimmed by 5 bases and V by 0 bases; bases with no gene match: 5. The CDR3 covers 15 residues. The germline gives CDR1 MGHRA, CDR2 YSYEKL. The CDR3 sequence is CASSQDRGTRETQYF. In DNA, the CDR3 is TGCGCCAGCAGCCAAGATCGTGGGACTAGGGAGACCCAGTACTTC.

The CDR3 DNA follows: TGTGCCACCAGCGACGGAGGGACCTACGAGCAGTACTTC. This gives the protein CATSDGGTYEQYF. J is TRBJ2-7 and V is TRBV15; a possible D gene is TRBD2 (6 bases). The CDR3 covers 13 residues. The V end was cut by 5 bases, the J end by 2 bases, with 10 bases between. CDR1 is LNHNV, CDR2 YYDKDF, per germline (reference sequence).

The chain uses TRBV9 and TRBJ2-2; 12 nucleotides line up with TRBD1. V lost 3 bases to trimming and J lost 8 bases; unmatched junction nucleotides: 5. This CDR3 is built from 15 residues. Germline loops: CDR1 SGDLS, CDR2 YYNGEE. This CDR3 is CASSEGQGAGGELFF. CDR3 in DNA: TGTGCCAGCAGCGAGGGACAGGGGGCGGGAGGGGAGCTGTTTTTT. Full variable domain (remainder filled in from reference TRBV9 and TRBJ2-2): DSGVTQTPKHLITATGQRVTLRCSPRSGDLSVYWYQQSLDQGLQFLIQYYNGEERAKGNILERFSAQQFPDLHSELNLSSLELGDSALYFCASSEGQGAGGELFFGEGSRLTVL.

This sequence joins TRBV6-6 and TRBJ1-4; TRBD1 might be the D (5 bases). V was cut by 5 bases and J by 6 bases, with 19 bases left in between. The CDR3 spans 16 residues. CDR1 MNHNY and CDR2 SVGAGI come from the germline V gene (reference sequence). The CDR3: CASSPLLVLGDEKLFF. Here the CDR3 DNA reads TGTGCCAGCAGTCCTCTCCTAGTCCTAGGGGATGAAAAACTGTTTTTT.

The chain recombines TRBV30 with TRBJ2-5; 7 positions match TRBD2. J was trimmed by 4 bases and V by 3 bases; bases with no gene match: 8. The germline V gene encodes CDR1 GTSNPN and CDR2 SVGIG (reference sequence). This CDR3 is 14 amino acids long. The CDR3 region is CAWRAGREGETQYF. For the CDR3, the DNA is TGTGCCTGGAGGGCCGGCAGGGAGGGAGAGACCCAGTACTTC.